Listed here are 5 T cell receptor beta chains from one sample, sequenced in a study of blood T cell repertoires in COVID-19. Clones were read by immunoSEQ multiplex PCR, and TCRdb kept only the in-frame ones, dropping some. This sample has 90,000 to 120,000 clones, with 70% to 90% found just once. The specimen was peripheral blood. The origin of the receptors is a human donor in a cohort sampled during active COVID-19.

This clone has a handful of counts. The V gene is TRBV7-9, the J gene TRBJ2-1; D is possibly TRBD1 (5 bases). In germline, CDR1 is SEHNR, CDR2 FQNEAQ (reference sequence). This CDR3 contains 14 residues. V shed 2 bases and J shed 6 bases, with 11 bases lying between them. In DNA, the CDR3 is TGTGCCAGCAGCTTACTTTCCCAGGGCAATGAGCAGTTCTTC. Translating gives CASSLLSQGNEQFF.

The chain recombines TRBV18 with TRBJ2-7, with TRBD1 matching over 9 bases. Germline trimming cut 4 bases from V and 2 bases from J; bases unmatched to any gene: 9. The CDR3 consists of 16 residues. Germline V gene sequence: CDR1 KGHSH, CDR2 LQKENI. DNA for the CDR3: TGTGCCAGCTCACTTCCCACTCGGACAGGGGCCTACGAGCAGTACTTC. It encodes CASSLPTRTGAYEQYF.

The genes are TRBV30 and TRBJ1-4; D is ambiguous. Germline V gives CDR1 GTSNPN, CDR2 SVGIG (reference sequence). V lost 1 base, J lost 3 bases, and 15 bases lay in between. The CDR3 runs to 16 residues. The CDR3 sequence is CAWSGTTMGSNEKLFF. The CDR3 bases are TGTGCCTGGAGTGGGACTACTATGGGGTCTAATGAAAAACTGTTTTTT.

This clone was detected once. This sequence joins TRBV5-1 and TRBJ2-1; perhaps TRBD1 as D (6 bases). This CDR3 region has 16 residues. Germline loops: CDR1 SGHRS, CDR2 YFSETQ. Trimming removed 0 bases at V and 3 bases at J, with 13 bases between. CDR3 coding DNA: TGCGCCAGCAGCTTGGCCCCACTAGGGGGCTACAATGAGCAGTTCTTC. Its protein product is CASSLAPLGGYNEQFF.

This CDR3 reads CASSSNRGEAFF. CDR3 in DNA: TGTGCCAGCAGCTCTAACAGGGGGGAAGCTTTCTTT. The chain joins TRBV7-3 to TRBJ1-1; the match to TRBD1 covers 8 bases. The germline CDR1 and CDR2 sequences are SGHTA and FQGTGA. The CDR3 is made up of 12 amino acids. V was clipped by 4 bases and J by 8 bases; unmatched bases: 3.